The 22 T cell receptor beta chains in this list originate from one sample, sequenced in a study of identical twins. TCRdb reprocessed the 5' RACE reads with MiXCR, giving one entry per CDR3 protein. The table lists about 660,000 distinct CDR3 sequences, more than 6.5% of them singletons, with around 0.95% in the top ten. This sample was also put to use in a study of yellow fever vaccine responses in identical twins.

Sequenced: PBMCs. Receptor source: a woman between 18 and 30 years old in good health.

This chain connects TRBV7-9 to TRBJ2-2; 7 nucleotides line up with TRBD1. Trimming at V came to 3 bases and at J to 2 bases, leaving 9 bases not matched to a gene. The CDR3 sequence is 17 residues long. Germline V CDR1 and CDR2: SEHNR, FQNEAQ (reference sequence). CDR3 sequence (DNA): TGTGCCAGCAGCTTCCGCCGGACAGGCCGAAACACCGGGGAGCTGTTTTTT. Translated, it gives CASSFRRTGRNTGELFF.

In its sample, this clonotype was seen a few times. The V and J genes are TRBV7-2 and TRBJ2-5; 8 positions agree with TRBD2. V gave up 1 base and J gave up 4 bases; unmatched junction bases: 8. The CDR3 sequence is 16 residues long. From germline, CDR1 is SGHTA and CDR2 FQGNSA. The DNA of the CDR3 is TGTGCCAGCAGCTTAGTTTGGACGGGAGGGTCAGAGACCCAGTACTTC. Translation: CASSLVWTGGSETQYF.

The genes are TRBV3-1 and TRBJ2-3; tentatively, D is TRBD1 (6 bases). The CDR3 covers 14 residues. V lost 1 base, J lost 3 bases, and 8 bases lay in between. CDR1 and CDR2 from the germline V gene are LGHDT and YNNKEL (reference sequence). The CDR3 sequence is CASSQVRGTDTQYF. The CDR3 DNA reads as TGTGCCAGCAGCCAAGTGAGGGGGACAGATACGCAGTATTTT.

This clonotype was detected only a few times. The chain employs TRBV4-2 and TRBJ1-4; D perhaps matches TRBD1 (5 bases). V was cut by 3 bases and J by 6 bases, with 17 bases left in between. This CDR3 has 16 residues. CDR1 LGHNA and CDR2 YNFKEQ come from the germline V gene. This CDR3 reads CASSQTVRAEYEKLFF. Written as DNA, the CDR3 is TGTGCCAGCAGCCAGACAGTGAGGGCAGAGTATGAAAAACTGTTTTTT.

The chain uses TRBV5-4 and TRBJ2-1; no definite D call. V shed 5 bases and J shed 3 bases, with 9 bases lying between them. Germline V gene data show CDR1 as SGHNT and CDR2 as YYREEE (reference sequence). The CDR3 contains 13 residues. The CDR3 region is CASRQAFYNEQFF. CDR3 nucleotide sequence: TGTGCCAGCAGGCAAGCGTTCTACAATGAGCAGTTCTTC.

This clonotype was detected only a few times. CDR3 DNA sequence: TGCAGTGCTAGCTTTAGCGGGAGTTCCTACGAGCAGTACTTC. Translating gives CSASFSGSSYEQYF. The gene calls are TRBV20-1 and TRBJ2-7; 9 bases agree with TRBD2. The CDR3 totals 14 residues. Germline assignment: CDR1 DFQATT and CDR2 SNEGSKA (reference sequence). Losses at the gene ends were 3 bases for V and 1 base for J; bases not matched to a gene: 4.

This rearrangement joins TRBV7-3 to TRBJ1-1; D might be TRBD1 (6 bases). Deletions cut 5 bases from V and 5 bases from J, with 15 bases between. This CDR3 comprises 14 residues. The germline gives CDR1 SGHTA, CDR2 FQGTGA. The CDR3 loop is CASSPGGGRTEAFF. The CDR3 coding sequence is TGTGCCAGCAGCCCGGGAGGGGGGCGGACTGAAGCTTTCTTT.

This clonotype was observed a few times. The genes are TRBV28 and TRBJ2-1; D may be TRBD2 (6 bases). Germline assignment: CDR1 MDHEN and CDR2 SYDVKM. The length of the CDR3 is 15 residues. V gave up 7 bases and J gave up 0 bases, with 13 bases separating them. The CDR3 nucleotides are TGTGCCAGCACTAGCGTAAGATACTCCTACAATGAGCAGTTCTTC. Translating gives CASTSVRYSYNEQFF.

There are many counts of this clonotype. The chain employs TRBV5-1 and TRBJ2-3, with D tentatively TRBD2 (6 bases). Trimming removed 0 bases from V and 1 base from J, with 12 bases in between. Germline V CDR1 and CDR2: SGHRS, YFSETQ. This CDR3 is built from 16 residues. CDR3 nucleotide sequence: TGCGCCAGCAGCTTGGAGGGACTTTCGGGCACAGATACGCAGTATTTT. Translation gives CASSLEGLSGTDTQYF.

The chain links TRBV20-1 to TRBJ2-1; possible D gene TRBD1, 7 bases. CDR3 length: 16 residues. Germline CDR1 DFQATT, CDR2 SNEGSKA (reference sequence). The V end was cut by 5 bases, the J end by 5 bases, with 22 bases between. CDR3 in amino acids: CSAGGDRQRENNEQFF. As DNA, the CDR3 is TGCAGTGCTGGAGGGGACAGACAACGAGAAAACAATGAGCAGTTCTTC.

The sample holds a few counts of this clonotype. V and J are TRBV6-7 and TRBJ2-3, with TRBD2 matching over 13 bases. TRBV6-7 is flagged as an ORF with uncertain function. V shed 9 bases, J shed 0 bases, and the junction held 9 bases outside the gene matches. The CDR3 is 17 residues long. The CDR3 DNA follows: TGTGCCAGTCGCCTACTAGCGGGAGGGTTTAGCACAGATACGCAGTATTTT. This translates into CASRLLAGGFSTDTQYF.

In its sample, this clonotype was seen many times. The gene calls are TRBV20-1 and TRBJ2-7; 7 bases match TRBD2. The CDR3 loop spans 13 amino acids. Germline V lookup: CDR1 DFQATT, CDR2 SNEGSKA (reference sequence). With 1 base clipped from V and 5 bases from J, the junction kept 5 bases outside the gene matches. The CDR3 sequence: CSARGASGNEQYF. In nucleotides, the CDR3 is TGCAGTGCTAGAGGGGCTAGCGGAAACGAGCAGTACTTC.

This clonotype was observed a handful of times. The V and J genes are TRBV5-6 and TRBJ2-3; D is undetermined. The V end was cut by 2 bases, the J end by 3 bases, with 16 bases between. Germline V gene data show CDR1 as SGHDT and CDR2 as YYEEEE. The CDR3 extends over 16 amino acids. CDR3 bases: TGTGCCAGCAGCTTCGTTGGGCGGACCGAGACAGATACGCAGTATTTT. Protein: CASSFVGRTETDTQYF.

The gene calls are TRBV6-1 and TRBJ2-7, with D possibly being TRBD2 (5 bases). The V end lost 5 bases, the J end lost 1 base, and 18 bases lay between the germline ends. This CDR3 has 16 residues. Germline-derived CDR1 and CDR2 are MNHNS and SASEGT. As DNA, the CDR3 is TGTGCCAGCAGTACCGGACTGGGTTTAGCGTCCTACGAGCAGTACTTC. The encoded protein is CASSTGLGLASYEQYF.

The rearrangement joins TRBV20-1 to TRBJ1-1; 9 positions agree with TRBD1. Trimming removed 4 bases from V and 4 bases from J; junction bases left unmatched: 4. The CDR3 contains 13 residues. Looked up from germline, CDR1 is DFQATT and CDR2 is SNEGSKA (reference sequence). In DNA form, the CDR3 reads TGCAGTGCTACTCGGGACAGGGCCACTGAAGCTTTCTTT. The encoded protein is CSATRDRATEAFF.

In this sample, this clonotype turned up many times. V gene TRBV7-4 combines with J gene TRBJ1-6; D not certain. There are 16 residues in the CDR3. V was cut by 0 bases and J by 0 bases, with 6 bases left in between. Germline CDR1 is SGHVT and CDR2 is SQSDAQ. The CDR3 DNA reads TGTGCCAGCAGCTTAGCACTTCACTCCTATAATTCACCCCTCCACTTT. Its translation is CASSLALHSYNSPLHF.

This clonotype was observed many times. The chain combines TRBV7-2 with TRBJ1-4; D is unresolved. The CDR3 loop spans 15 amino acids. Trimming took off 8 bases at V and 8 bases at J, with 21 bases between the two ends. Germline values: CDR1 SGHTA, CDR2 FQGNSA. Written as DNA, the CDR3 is TGTGCCAGCGCACTAGGCGGCGGACGGAGGGAAAAACTGTTTTTT. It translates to CASALGGGRREKLFF.

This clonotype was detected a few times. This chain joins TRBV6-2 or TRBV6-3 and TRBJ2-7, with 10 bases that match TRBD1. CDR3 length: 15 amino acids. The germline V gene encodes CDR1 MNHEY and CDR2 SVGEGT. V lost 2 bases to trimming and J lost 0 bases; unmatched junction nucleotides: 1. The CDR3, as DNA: TGTGCCAGCAGTTACGGGACAGGGGTCTCCTACGAGCAGTACTTC. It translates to CASSYGTGVSYEQYF.

The CDR3 here is CASSLTLLDTQYF. The CDR3 DNA sequence: TGTGCCAGCAGCTTGACGCTTCTGGATACGCAGTATTTT. The gene calls are TRBV5-4 and TRBJ2-3; D gene ambiguous. From germline, CDR1 is SGHNT and CDR2 YYREEE (reference sequence). The CDR3 loop spans 13 amino acids. With 1 base removed from V and 6 bases from J, the gap between germline ends came to 9 bases.

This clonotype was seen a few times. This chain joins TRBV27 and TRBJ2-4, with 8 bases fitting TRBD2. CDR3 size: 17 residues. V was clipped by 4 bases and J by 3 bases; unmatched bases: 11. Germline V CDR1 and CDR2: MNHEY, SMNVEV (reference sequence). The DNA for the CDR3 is TGTGCCAGCAGTTCTACCCCAGCGGGAGAGGGCAAAAACATTCAGTACTTC. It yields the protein CASSSTPAGEGKNIQYF.

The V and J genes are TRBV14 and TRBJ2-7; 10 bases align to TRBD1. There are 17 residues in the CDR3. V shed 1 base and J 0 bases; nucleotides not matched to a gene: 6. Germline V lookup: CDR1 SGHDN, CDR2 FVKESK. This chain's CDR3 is CASSQGGQGLSSYEQYF. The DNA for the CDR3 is TGTGCCAGCAGCCAAGGGGGACAGGGGCTATCCTCCTACGAGCAGTACTTC.

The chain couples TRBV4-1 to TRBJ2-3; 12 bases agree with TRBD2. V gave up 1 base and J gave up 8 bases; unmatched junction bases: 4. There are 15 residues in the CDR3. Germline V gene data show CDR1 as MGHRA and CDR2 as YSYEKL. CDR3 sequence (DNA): TGCGCCAGCAGCCAAGGACTAGCGGGAGTGGGTACGCAGTATTTT. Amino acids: CASSQGLAGVGTQYF.